One and the same sample provided the 3 T cell receptor beta chains below, sequenced in a study of blood T cells in healthy people across ages. Together with a sample-barcoded 5' primer, a J-beta primer mix was included in a second PCR lasting about 6 to 11 cycles. TCRdb re-called the 5' RACE reads through MiXCR, storing one row per CDR3 protein. The table includes over a million distinct CDR3 sequences, almost 60% detected once. The specimen sequenced was blood. These receptors were taken from a man between 18 and 35 years old in good health.

The rearrangement joins TRBV25-1 to TRBJ2-1; 13 bases are a match to TRBD2. CDR3 length: 16 amino acids. From germline, CDR1 is MGHDK and CDR2 SYGVNS. V shed 2 bases, J shed 5 bases, and the junction held 3 bases outside the gene matches. CDR3 in amino acids: CASSETTSGRDNEQFF. The CDR3 coding sequence is TGTGCCAGCAGTGAAACAACTAGCGGGAGGGACAATGAGCAGTTCTTC. The entire variable domain, with the rest obtained from reference TRBV25-1 and TRBJ2-1, is as follows: EADIYQTPRYLVIGTGKKITLECSQTMGHDKMYWYQQDPGMELHLIHYSYGVNSTEKGDLSSESTVSRIRTEHFPLTLESARPSHTSQYLCASSETTSGRDNEQFFGPGTRLTVL.

V usage is TRBV5-1 and J usage is TRBJ2-4; 9 bases match TRBD2. The ends lost 2 bases at V and 2 bases at J; junction bases unmatched: 11. This CDR3 is built from 18 residues. CDR1 is SGHRS, CDR2 YFSETQ, per germline. The CDR3 DNA follows: TGCGCCAGCAGCTTTAGCGGGGGAGCGGACAAAACCAAAAACATTCAGTACTTC. It translates to CASSFSGGADKTKNIQYF.

This chain links TRBV20-1 with TRBJ1-2; D not certain. CDR1 is DFQATT and CDR2 is SNEGSKA in the germline V gene (reference sequence). The CDR3 totals 17 residues. With 4 bases removed from V and 3 bases from J, the gap between germline ends came to 24 bases. The chain's CDR3 is CSAMVLASGLWDYGYTF. The CDR3 DNA sequence: TGCAGTGCTATGGTCCTGGCTTCGGGTTTGTGGGACTATGGCTACACCTTC.